The 22 T cell receptor beta chains presented below share a single source sample, sequenced in a study of siplizumab effects on memory and regulatory T cells. Some clones are missing from TCRdb's copy, which holds only in-frame ones; the method was immunoSEQ multiplex PCR. The sample consists of around 100,000 clones, around 92% of them appearing once. Source material: Tregs sorted from blood. Receptors originate from a human donor in good health.

This clone was recorded once. V gene TRBV23-1 combines with J gene TRBJ2-4; 11 bases align to TRBD2. TRBV23-1 counts as an open reading frame of uncertain function. The CDR3 loop spans 18 amino acids. The V gene end was trimmed by 8 bases and the J gene end by 2 bases; junction bases not matched to a gene: 14. The CDR3 coding sequence is TGCGCCAGCGACTCCACTAGCGGGAGTTCATCGACCAAAAACATTCAGTACTTC. This codes for CASDSTSGSSSTKNIQYF.

CDR3 bases: TGCGCCAGCAGTGAACGGGACACAGTCTACGAGCAGTACTTC. It is translated as CASSERDTVYEQYF. This chain connects TRBV10-1 to TRBJ2-7; a weak D match, TRBD1 (6 bases). V lost 3 bases and J lost 3, with 12 bases in between. The CDR3 is made up of 14 amino acids. Germline assignment: CDR1 WNHNN and CDR2 SYGVQD (reference sequence).

The rearrangement links TRBV9 to TRBJ1-5; no reliable D call. There are 14 residues in the CDR3. Per germline, CDR1 SGDLS and CDR2 YYNGEE. Trimming took 3 bases from V and 0 from J, leaving 7 bases between them. The CDR3 sequence is CASSAGDSNQPQHF. CDR3 in DNA: TGTGCCAGCAGCGCAGGAGATAGCAATCAGCCCCAGCATTTT.

The chain links TRBV5-6 to TRBJ1-5, with 8 bases that match TRBD1. The trim removed 0 bases at V and 5 bases at J, leaving 1 base unmatched. CDR1 is SGHDT, CDR2 YYEEEE, per germline. The CDR3 covers 14 residues. The CDR3 sequence: CASSLGQGYQPQHF. The CDR3 DNA sequence: TGTGCCAGCAGCTTGGGACAGGGGTATCAGCCCCAGCATTTT.

The gene calls are TRBV6-1 and TRBJ2-3; D unresolved. V was cut by 0 bases and J by 1 base, with 14 bases left in between. The germline V gene encodes CDR1 MNHNS and CDR2 SASEGT. This CDR3 is built from 17 residues. Written as DNA, the CDR3 is TGTGCCAGCAGTGAAGCCGCGACACTCCTCGGCACAGATACGCAGTATTTT. It translates to CASSEAATLLGTDTQYF.

The CDR3: CASSQEAVSSYNSPLHF. For the CDR3, the DNA is TGCGCCAGCAGCCAAGAGGCGGTTAGCTCCTATAATTCACCCCTCCACTTT. The genes are TRBV4-1 and TRBJ1-6; D gene ambiguous. The length of the CDR3 is 17 residues. V was trimmed by 0 bases and J by 0 bases, leaving 9 bases between them. Looked up from germline, CDR1 is MGHRA and CDR2 is YSYEKL.

The V and J genes are TRBV30 and TRBJ2-1; 7 nucleotides match TRBD2. Trimming cost V 3 bases and J 0 bases; bases outside gene matches: 8. The CDR3 length is 16 residues. Germline V gives CDR1 GTSNPN, CDR2 SVGIG (reference sequence). CDR3 protein: CAWRTGGGSSYNEQFF. In DNA form, the CDR3 reads TGTGCCTGGAGGACTGGGGGAGGGAGCTCCTACAATGAGCAGTTCTTC.

The chain has TRBV11-2 and TRBJ2-3; D unclear. From germline, CDR1 is SGHAT and CDR2 FQNNGV. This CDR3 spans 16 amino acids. Trimming stripped 4 bases from V and 1 base from J, with 15 bases between. The CDR3 sequence: CASSYRVTVGTDTQYF. For the CDR3, the DNA is TGTGCCAGCAGCTACCGGGTAACGGTAGGCACAGATACGCAGTATTTT.

The genes are TRBV19 and TRBJ2-2; no firm D call. The V end was cut by 6 bases, the J end by 1 base, with 9 bases between. CDR3 length equals 14 residues. Germline V gene data show CDR1 as LNHDA and CDR2 as SQIVND (reference sequence). This CDR3 reads CASSESWNTGELFF. CDR3 nucleotide sequence: TGTGCCAGTAGCGAAAGTTGGAACACCGGGGAGCTGTTTTTT.

The chain couples TRBV9 to TRBJ2-2, with D unresolved. This CDR3 has 15 amino acids. Germline loops: CDR1 SGDLS, CDR2 YYNGEE. V was pared by 0 bases and J by 0 bases, with 6 bases between. The chain's CDR3 is CASSVGFANTGELFF. The CDR3, as DNA: TGTGCCAGCAGCGTAGGCTTCGCGAACACCGGGGAGCTGTTTTTT. Complete variable domain (other parts from reference TRBV9 and TRBJ2-2): DSGVTQTPKHLITATGQRVTLRCSPRSGDLSVYWYQQSLDQGLQFLIQYYNGEERAKGNILERFSAQQFPDLHSELNLSSLELGDSALYFCASSVGFANTGELFFGEGSRLTVL.

V usage is TRBV5-1 and J usage is TRBJ1-1; 9 nucleotides match TRBD1. Unmatched junction bases numbered 7, after V lost 3 bases and J lost 4 bases. From germline, CDR1 is SGHRS and CDR2 YFSETQ. The CDR3 length is 15 residues. The CDR3 sequence: CASSSRTGEATEAFF. For the CDR3, the DNA is TGCGCCAGCAGCTCAAGGACAGGGGAGGCCACTGAAGCTTTCTTT.

The count of this clone is one. V gene TRBV6-6 combines with J gene TRBJ2-2, with D tentatively TRBD1 (6 bases). The V end was cut by 9 bases, the J end by 5 bases, with 19 bases between. CDR1 is MNHNY, CDR2 SVGAGI, per germline (reference sequence). The CDR3 loop spans 15 amino acids. CDR3 nucleotide sequence: TGTGCCAGTAAGCAGGGGCTCTTTTGGACCGGGGAGCTGTTTTTT. This translates into CASKQGLFWTGELFF.

The V call is TRBV6-5, the J call TRBJ2-7, with D perhaps TRBD1 (6 bases). V was cut by 9 bases and J by 0 bases, with 12 bases left in between. Germline V gene sequence: CDR1 MNHEY, CDR2 SVGAGI. This CDR3 is built from 13 residues. The CDR3 loop is CASTEGGSYEQYF. CDR3 sequence (DNA): TGTGCCAGTACAGAAGGGGGCTCCTACGAGCAGTACTTC.

V gene TRBV12-5 combines with J gene TRBJ2-3; D not certain. CDR1 and CDR2 (germline): LGHNT, FRNRAP. The CDR3 spans 15 residues. Trimming shortened V by 1 base and J by 1 base, and 9 bases separated the two germline ends. The CDR3 DNA reads as TGTGCTAGTGGTTTGGACTGGAAACGCACAGATACGCAGTATTTT. Translated, it gives CASGLDWKRTDTQYF.

As DNA, the CDR3 is TGTGCCTGGATACCCACTGCGGGAGCAAACACCGGGGAGCTGTTTTTT. This codes for CAWIPTAGANTGELFF. This rearrangement joins TRBV30 to TRBJ2-2; 7 bases are shared with TRBD2. Germline V gives CDR1 GTSNPN, CDR2 SVGIG (reference sequence). V lost 4 bases, J lost 2 bases, and 10 bases stayed unmatched. The CDR3 runs 16 residues.

The CDR3 sequence: CASSYSFFTNTEAFF. In DNA, the CDR3 is TGTGCCAGCAGTTACTCGTTCTTCACGAACACTGAAGCTTTCTTT. The rearrangement links TRBV6-5 to TRBJ1-1; D gene unclear. Germline CDR1 MNHEY, CDR2 SVGAGI. The V end was cut by 0 bases, the J end by 1 base, with 9 bases between. The CDR3 spans 15 residues.

J is TRBJ2-1 and V is TRBV11-3; TRBD1 might be the D (5 bases). CDR1 is SGHNT, CDR2 YENEEA, per germline. The CDR3 has 15 residues. V lost 5 bases and J 8 bases, leaving 19 bases between the germline ends. The CDR3 loop is CASSPGIAGWDEQFF. The CDR3 DNA is TGTGCCAGCAGCCCAGGGATCGCCGGGTGGGATGAGCAGTTCTTC. Combining the CDR3 with reference TRBV11-3 and TRBJ2-1 gives the whole variable domain EAGVVQSPRYKIIEKKQPVAFWCNPISGHNTLYWYLQNLGQGPELLIRYENEEAVDDSQLPKDRFSAERLKGVDSTLKIQPAELGDSAVYLCASSPGIAGWDEQFFGPGTRLTVL.

This clone was found a few times. The chain carries TRBV2 and TRBJ2-5; 14 bases fit TRBD2. Germline loops: CDR1 SNHLY, CDR2 FYNNEI. Trimming at V came to 10 bases and at J to 5 bases, leaving 30 bases not matched to a gene. CDR3 size: 22 residues. As DNA, the CDR3 is TGTGCCACCGCGGGACTAGCGGGAGTGCCCAGCCCTCGGTTGGGCAGTATGGAGACCCAGTACTTC. Residues: CATAGLAGVPSPRLGSMETQYF.

J is TRBJ2-3 and V is TRBV7-3, with a possible D match to TRBD2 (6 bases). The length of the CDR3 is 13 residues. The germline V gene has CDR1 SGHTA and CDR2 FQGTGA. V was shortened by 4 bases and J by 5 bases, with 10 bases between the two germline ends. CDR3 in DNA: TGTGCCAGCAGCTCAAGGAGGGGAGATACGCAGTATTTT. It encodes CASSSRRGDTQYF.

As regards this clone: Other DNA sequences in the same sample also yield this CDR3. The gene calls are TRBV6-6 and TRBJ2-7; D gene unclear. CDR1 is MNHNY, CDR2 SVGAGI, per germline (reference sequence). CDR3 length: 11 amino acids. Trimming removed 0 bases at V and 7 bases at J, with 4 bases between. CDR3 sequence reads: CASSYSREQYF. DNA of the CDR3: TGTGCCAGCAGTTACTCGAGGGAGCAGTACTTC.

This clone showed up just once. The rearrangement links TRBV21-1 to TRBJ2-5. TRBV21-1 is flagged as a pseudogene. The CDR3 contains 13 residues. CDR3 nucleotides: TGTGCCAGCTTAAGAGTGGGAAGGGAGACCCAGTACTTC. Encoded protein: CASLRVGRETQYF.

This sequence joins TRBV7-3 and TRBJ2-7, with D possibly being TRBD2 (5 bases). This CDR3 has 14 residues. V lost 0 bases, J lost 7 bases, and 13 bases lay in between. Germline lookup yields CDR1 SGHTA and CDR2 FQGTGA. The CDR3 DNA reads TGTGCCAGCAGCTTAACAACCGGAGGTGGGGAGCAGTACTTC. Encoded protein: CASSLTTGGGEQYF.